This T cell receptor beta chain was sequenced for a study of metastatic and nonmetastatic thyroid tumors. At the level of the study: Across blood and tumor or nodule tissue, repertoires from malignant and benign thyroid patients were compared with one another. Points from the study as a whole: The study reportedly found significantly higher TCR beta diversity in malignant thyroid tumors than benign nodules, in blood and tumor.

Not a single patient had been given any form of treatment at any point before undergoing thyroid surgery. This CDR3 contains 12 residues. Trimming took 5 bases from V and 7 from J; bases not matched to a gene: 3. The germline V gene encodes CDR1 GTSNPN and CDR2 SVGIG (reference sequence). TCRdb re-called the PCR reads through MiXCR. This sample yields over 30,000 clones, of which 21% are seen a single time; about 3% belongs to the top ten. A note on this clone: Its antigen is not identified.

Sequences were obtained from tumor tissue. This clonotype was sampled from a male donor with papillary thyroid cancer or a benign thyroid nodule (not recorded which). Some clones in this sample may be carry-over from other donors' samples. This rearrangement joins TRBV30 to TRBJ2-1; 9 nucleotides match TRBD2. As DNA, the CDR3 is TGTGCCTGGGATAGCGGGAGAAATGAGCAGTTCTTC. It encodes CAWDSGRNEQFF.